What follows are 23 T cell receptor beta chains derived from one specimen sequenced in a study of blood T cell repertoires in COVID-19. Clones were sequenced by immunoSEQ multiplex PCR, and TCRdb holds only the in-frame ones, with some missing. This sample has roughly 34,000 clones, with 85% to 90% found just once. The sample consisted of peripheral blood. The receptors come from a man older than 75 with active COVID-19.

This chain uses TRBV5-5 with TRBJ2-7, with 7 nucleotides matching TRBD1. The CDR3 is 15 amino acids. Germline loops: CDR1 SGHKS, CDR2 YYEKEE (reference sequence). The J segment lost 2 bases and the V segment lost 0 bases, leaving 5 bases of the junction unmatched. CDR3 region: CASSLAPGQTYEQYF. CDR3 sequence (DNA): TGTGCCAGCAGCTTGGCTCCGGGACAGACCTACGAGCAGTACTTC.

V and J are TRBV6-6 and TRBJ2-2; 8 bases line up with TRBD1. Germline V gives CDR1 MNHNY, CDR2 SVGAGI (reference sequence). V shed 6 bases, J shed 1 base, and the junction held 4 bases outside the gene matches. This CDR3 comprises 15 residues. The CDR3 region is CASRKDRVNTGELFF. CDR3 in DNA: TGTGCCAGCAGAAAGGACAGGGTGAACACCGGGGAGCTGTTTTTT.

The chain joins TRBV14 to TRBJ2-7; TRBD2 matches at 10 bases. Unmatched junction bases numbered 8, after V lost 0 bases and J lost 6 bases. The CDR3 has 16 residues. Germline lookup yields CDR1 SGHDN and CDR2 FVKESK. DNA of the CDR3: TGTGCCAGCAGCCAAGAGCGGCTAGCGGGAGCTTCCGAGCAGTACTTC. This translates into CASSQERLAGASEQYF.

V is TRBV4-3 and J is TRBJ2-3, with D hard to call. The length of the CDR3 is 15 residues. Germline-derived CDR1 and CDR2 are LGHNA and YSLEER. The V end was cut by 2 bases, the J end by 2 bases, with 11 bases between. The CDR3 spells CASSQWAGLTDTQYF. Written as DNA, the CDR3 is TGCGCCAGCAGCCAATGGGCAGGCCTCACAGATACGCAGTATTTT.

The CDR3 protein is CASSLRRDPYEQYF. CDR3 bases: TGTGCCAGCAGCTTGAGGCGGGACCCCTACGAGCAGTACTTC. J is TRBJ2-7 and V is TRBV5-4; maybe TRBD2 (6 bases). V shed 1 base and J shed 2 bases, with 10 bases lying between them. CDR3 length equals 14 residues. Germline CDR1 SGHNT, CDR2 YYREEE (reference sequence).

This clone has more than one count but fewer than ten. V is TRBV28 and J is TRBJ2-5; 7 positions agree with TRBD2. V dropped 8 bases and J dropped 2; count of bases not matched to a gene: 14. The V gene's germline CDR1 is MDHEN and CDR2 SYDVKM. The CDR3 is 16 residues long. As DNA, the CDR3 is TGTGCCAGCGGCTGGCGGGAGAGGAGGTTTCAAGAGACCCAGTACTTC. It encodes CASGWRERRFQETQYF.

This chain uses TRBV4-1 with TRBJ1-1; no clear D. V was shortened by 0 bases and J by 1 base, with 6 bases between the two germline ends. CDR1 MGHRA and CDR2 YSYEKL come from the germline V gene. CDR3 length: 14 residues. CDR3 sequence: CASSQEVANTEAFF. The CDR3 nucleotides read TGCGCCAGCAGCCAAGAAGTAGCGAACACTGAAGCTTTCTTT.

The chain recombines TRBV6-6 with TRBJ2-7, with 8 bases lining up with TRBD2. The CDR3 is 16 residues long. V gave up 2 bases and J gave up 6 bases; unmatched junction bases: 12. Per germline, CDR1 MNHNY and CDR2 SVGAGI (reference sequence). CDR3 protein: CASSYPPPRLASEQYF. The CDR3 region has the DNA TGTGCCAGCAGTTACCCCCCGCCTCGACTAGCGAGCGAGCAGTACTTC.

The chain couples TRBV7-2 to TRBJ2-3, with 8 bases fitting TRBD1. Unmatched junction bases numbered 13, after V lost 2 bases and J lost 0 bases. The germline V gene encodes CDR1 SGHTA and CDR2 FQGNSA. The CDR3 spans 19 residues. The DNA for the CDR3 is TGTGCCAGCAGCTTAAATGGTCGAGGACAGGGACAGAGCACAGATACGCAGTATTTT. This translates into CASSLNGRGQGQSTDTQYF. The variable domain in full, completed from reference TRBV7-2 and TRBJ2-3, reads GAGVSQSPSNKVTEKGKDVELRCDPISGHTALYWYRQSLGQGLEFLIYFQGNSAPDKSGLPSDRFSAERTGGSVSTLTIQRTQQEDSAVYLCASSLNGRGQGQSTDTQYFGPGTRLTVL.

The chain links TRBV4-3 to TRBJ2-7, with 8 bases that match TRBD2. V was pared by 0 bases and J by 2 bases, with 3 bases of the junction left unmatched. The CDR3 length is 15 residues. Germline loops: CDR1 LGHNA, CDR2 YSLEER. CDR3: CASSQDSGNTYEQYF. CDR3 nucleotide sequence: TGCGCCAGCAGCCAAGATAGCGGGAACACCTACGAGCAGTACTTC.

The chain carries TRBV6-6 and TRBJ2-2; D possibly corresponds to TRBD2 (5 bases). Per germline, CDR1 MNHNY and CDR2 SVGAGI (reference sequence). The ends were cut back, 0 bases at V and 6 bases at J, with 14 bases in the middle. CDR3 length: 16 amino acids. This CDR3 reads CASSYSEDPKSGELFF. The CDR3, as DNA: TGTGCCAGCAGTTACTCGGAGGATCCTAAGTCCGGGGAGCTGTTTTTT.

The V gene is TRBV7-2, the J gene TRBJ2-2; D unresolved. Trimming pared 3 bases from V and 7 bases from J, leaving 12 bases between. The CDR3 covers 14 residues. Germline CDR1 SGHTA, CDR2 FQGNSA. CDR3 sequence reads: CASSFSREVGELFF. In DNA form, the CDR3 reads TGTGCCAGCAGCTTCTCACGAGAAGTCGGGGAGCTGTTTTTT. Full variable domain (remainder filled in from reference TRBV7-2 and TRBJ2-2): GAGVSQSPSNKVTEKGKDVELRCDPISGHTALYWYRQSLGQGLEFLIYFQGNSAPDKSGLPSDRFSAERTGGSVSTLTIQRTQQEDSAVYLCASSFSREVGELFFGEGSRLTVL.

The chain combines TRBV6-5 with TRBJ2-4; the D is unclear. Between the trimmed V and J ends, which lost 5 bases and 0 bases, there was a span of 8 bases. Per the germline V gene, CDR1 is MNHEY and CDR2 is SVGAGI. The CDR3 totals 14 residues. The DNA of the CDR3 is TGTGCCAGCAGTAAATTACTAGCCAAAAACATTCAGTACTTC. Its translation: CASSKLLAKNIQYF.

The J gene is TRBJ2-2, the V gene TRBV7-9; the match to TRBD2 covers 7 bases. Trimming cost V 5 bases and J 13 bases; bases outside gene matches: 16. From germline, CDR1 is SEHNR and CDR2 FQNEAQ (reference sequence). The CDR3 has 15 residues. In nucleotides, the CDR3 is TGTGCCAGCAGCATGACTAGTCGGGGGGATGTCGGGCTGTTTTTT. Translation: CASSMTSRGDVGLFF. The full variable domain, rest sourced from reference TRBV7-9 and TRBJ2-2, is DTGVSQNPRHKITKRGQNVTFRCDPISEHNRLYWYRQTLGQGPEFLTYFQNEAQLEKSRLLSDRFSAERPKGSFSTLEIQRTEQGDSAMYLCASSMTSRGDVGLFFGEGSRLTVL.

This rearrangement joins TRBV5-1 to TRBJ2-7, with D possibly matching TRBD2 (6 bases). From germline, CDR1 is SGHRS and CDR2 YFSETQ. V gave up 3 bases and J gave up 3 bases, with 16 bases separating them. This CDR3 has 15 amino acids. CDR3 nucleotides: TGCGCCAGCAGCTCCCCGGGACTTAAATTCTACGAGCAGTACTTC. Translating it yields CASSSPGLKFYEQYF.

V usage is TRBV3-1 (or the pseudogene TRBV3-2) and J usage is TRBJ2-7, with 7 bases aligning to TRBD2. Germline loops: CDR1 LGHDT, CDR2 YNNKEL (reference sequence). V lost 4 bases to trimming and J lost 7 bases; unmatched junction nucleotides: 13. This CDR3 is 15 amino acids long. The CDR3 bases are TGTGCCAGCAGCCCACGAGAGCGGGATCCTAGGGAGCAGTACTTC. Its protein is CASSPRERDPREQYF.

The V and J genes are TRBV5-1 and TRBJ1-4; D perhaps matches TRBD1 (5 bases). Germline V CDR1 and CDR2: SGHRS, YFSETQ. Trimming removed 1 base at V and 5 bases at J, with 12 bases between. The CDR3 spans 15 residues. This CDR3 reads CASSLLGGRNEKLFF. The CDR3 DNA sequence: TGCGCCAGCAGCTTGTTGGGGGGAAGGAATGAAAAACTGTTTTTT.

The CDR3 region has the DNA TGTGCCAGCAGTTTGTTTGGACTAGCGGGAGCGGCCTACAATGAGCAGTTCTTC. It yields the protein CASSLFGLAGAAYNEQFF. The rearrangement uses TRBV27 and TRBJ2-1, with TRBD2 matching over 13 bases. CDR1 MNHEY and CDR2 SMNVEV come from the germline V gene (reference sequence). Losses at the gene ends were 3 bases for V and 2 bases for J; bases not matched to a gene: 7. The CDR3 runs to 18 residues.

The rearrangement joins TRBV5-6 to TRBJ1-1; 8 bases match TRBD1. The CDR3 totals 16 residues. The V gene's germline CDR1 is SGHDT and CDR2 YYEEEE. The junction had 16 bases not matched to a gene; V was cut back by 4 bases and J by 8 bases. CDR3 sequence: CASSTRTGFVPIEAFF. CDR3 DNA sequence: TGTGCCAGCAGCACCAGGACAGGGTTTGTCCCTATCGAAGCTTTCTTT.

The gene calls are TRBV12-3 or TRBV12-4 and TRBJ2-7; 11 bases are shared with TRBD2. Trimming took 3 bases from V and 6 from J; bases not matched to a gene: 1. The CDR3 runs to 13 residues. CDR3 amino acids: CASSFGTSGEQYF. The CDR3 coding sequence is TGTGCCAGCAGTTTTGGGACTAGCGGCGAGCAGTACTTC.

The chain joins TRBV5-1 to TRBJ2-7, with TRBD1 identical over 9 bases. J lost 2 bases, V lost 5 bases, and 5 bases had no gene match. The CDR3 extends over 14 amino acids. Germline V CDR1 and CDR2: SGHRS, YFSETQ. The DNA of the CDR3 is TGCGCCAGCAGACCGGGACAGGGCCCCTACGAGCAGTACTTC. Amino acid sequence: CASRPGQGPYEQYF.

The chain joins TRBV5-6 to TRBJ1-2, with a weak D call TRBD1 (6 bases). The V gene lost 4 bases and the J gene lost 8 bases, with 30 bases spanning the gap. CDR1 is SGHDT and CDR2 is YYEEEE in the germline V gene. CDR3 size: 18 residues. The CDR3 DNA is TGTGCCAGCAGCCCGGGTCGGTCTTTCTTTAGGGGGACGGAAGGCTACACCTTC. Its protein product is CASSPGRSFFRGTEGYTF.

The chain couples TRBV11-2 to TRBJ2-3, with 8 bases matching TRBD2. Germline V CDR1 and CDR2: SGHAT, FQNNGV. There are 16 residues in the CDR3. The V and J ends lost 2 bases and 0 bases, in that order; junction bases with no gene match: 4. This chain's CDR3 is CASSLLTSGSTDTQYF. Here the CDR3 DNA reads TGTGCCAGCAGCTTACTTACTAGCGGTAGCACAGATACGCAGTATTTT.